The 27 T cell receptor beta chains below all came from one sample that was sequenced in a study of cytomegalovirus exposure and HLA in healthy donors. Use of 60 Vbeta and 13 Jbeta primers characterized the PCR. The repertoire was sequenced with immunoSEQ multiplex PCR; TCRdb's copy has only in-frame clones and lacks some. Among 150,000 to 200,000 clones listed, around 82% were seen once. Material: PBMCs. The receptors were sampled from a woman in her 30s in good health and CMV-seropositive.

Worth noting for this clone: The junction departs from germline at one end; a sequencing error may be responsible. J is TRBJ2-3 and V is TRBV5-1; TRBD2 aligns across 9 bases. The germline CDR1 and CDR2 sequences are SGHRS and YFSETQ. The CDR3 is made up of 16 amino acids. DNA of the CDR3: TGCGCCAGCAGCTTGGGGCGGGGGGGCCAAACAGGTACGCAGTATTTT. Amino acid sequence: CASSLGRGGQTGTQYF.

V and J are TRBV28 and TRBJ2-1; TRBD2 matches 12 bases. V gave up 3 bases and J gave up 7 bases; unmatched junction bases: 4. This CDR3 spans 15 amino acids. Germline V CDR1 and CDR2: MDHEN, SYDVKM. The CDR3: CASSFLLAGGNEQFF. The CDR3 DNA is TGTGCCAGCAGTTTTCTCCTAGCGGGGGGGAATGAGCAGTTCTTC.

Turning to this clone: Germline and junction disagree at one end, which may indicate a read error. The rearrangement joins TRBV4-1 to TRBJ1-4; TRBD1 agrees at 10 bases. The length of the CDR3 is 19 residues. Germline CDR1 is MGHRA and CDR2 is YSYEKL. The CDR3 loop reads CASSPEARTGGLANEKLLF. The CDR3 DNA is TGCGCCAGCAGCCCGGAGGCTCGGACAGGGGGACTCGCTAATGAAAAACTGCTTTTT.

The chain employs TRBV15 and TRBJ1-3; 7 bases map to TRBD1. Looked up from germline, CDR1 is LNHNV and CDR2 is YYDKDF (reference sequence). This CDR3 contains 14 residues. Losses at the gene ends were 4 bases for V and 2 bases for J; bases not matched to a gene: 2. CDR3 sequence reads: CATSMGTAGNTIYF. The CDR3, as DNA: TGTGCCACCAGCATGGGGACAGCTGGAAACACCATATATTTT.

CDR3 protein: CASSLDRVGYGEQFF. CDR3 DNA sequence: TGTGCCAGCAGCTTAGACAGGGTCGGGTATGGTGAGCAGTTCTTC. J is TRBJ2-1 and V is TRBV7-2; D perhaps matches TRBD1 (6 bases). Deletions cut 1 base from V and 9 bases from J, with 16 bases between. Germline V lookup: CDR1 SGHTA, CDR2 FQGNSA. The CDR3 consists of 15 residues.

CDR3 nucleotide sequence: TGTGCCAGCAGCCGACAAACCTGGCTTACTAATGAAAAACTGTTTTTT. Its translation: CASSRQTWLTNEKLFF. The V call is TRBV14, the J call TRBJ1-4; D is undetermined. CDR1 SGHDN and CDR2 FVKESK come from the germline V gene. The CDR3 runs to 16 residues. The V gene lost 4 bases and the J gene lost 2 bases, with 14 bases spanning the gap. The full variable domain, in which reference TRBV14 and TRBJ1-4 provide the parts outside the CDR3, is EAGVTQFPSHSVIEKGQTVTLRCDPISGHDNLYWYRRVMGKEIKFLLHFVKESKQDESGMPNNRFLAERTGGTYSTLKVQPAELEDSGVYFCASSRQTWLTNEKLFFGSGTQLSVL.

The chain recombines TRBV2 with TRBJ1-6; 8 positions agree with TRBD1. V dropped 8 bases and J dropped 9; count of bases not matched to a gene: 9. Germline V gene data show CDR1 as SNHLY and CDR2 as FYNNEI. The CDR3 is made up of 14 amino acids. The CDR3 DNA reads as TGTGCCAGCCTGGGGCAGGGGGCTGGTTCACCCCTCCACTTT. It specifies CASLGQGAGSPLHF.

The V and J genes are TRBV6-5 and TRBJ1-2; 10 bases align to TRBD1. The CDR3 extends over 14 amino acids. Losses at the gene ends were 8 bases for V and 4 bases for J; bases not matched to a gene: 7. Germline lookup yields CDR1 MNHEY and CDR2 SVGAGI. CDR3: CASLRTGGTYGYTF. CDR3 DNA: TGTGCCAGCCTCCGGACAGGGGGGACCTATGGCTACACCTTC.

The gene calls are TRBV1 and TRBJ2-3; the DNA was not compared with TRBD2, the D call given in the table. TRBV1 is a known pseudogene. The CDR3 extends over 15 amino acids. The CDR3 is CTSSGGGGPTDTQYF. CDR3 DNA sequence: TGCACCAGCAGCGGTGGCGGGGGGCCCACAGATACGCAGTATTTT.

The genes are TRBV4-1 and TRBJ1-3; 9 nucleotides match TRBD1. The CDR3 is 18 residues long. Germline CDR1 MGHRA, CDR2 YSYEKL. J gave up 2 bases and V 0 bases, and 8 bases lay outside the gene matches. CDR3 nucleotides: TGCGCCAGCAGCCAAGATGGGGGACAGGGTGGGGCTGGAAACACCATATATTTT. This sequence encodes CASSQDGGQGGAGNTIYF.

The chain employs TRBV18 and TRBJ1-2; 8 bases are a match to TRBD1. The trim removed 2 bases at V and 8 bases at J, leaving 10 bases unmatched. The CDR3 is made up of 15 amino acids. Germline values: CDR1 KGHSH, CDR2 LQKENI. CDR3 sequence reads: CASSPIERQGRGYTF. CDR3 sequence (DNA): TGTGCCAGCTCACCAATAGAGAGACAGGGGAGAGGCTACACCTTC.

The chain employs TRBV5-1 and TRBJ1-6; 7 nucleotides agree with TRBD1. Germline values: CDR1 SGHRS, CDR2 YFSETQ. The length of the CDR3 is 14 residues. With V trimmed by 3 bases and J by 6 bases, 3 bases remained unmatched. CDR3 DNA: TGCGCCAGCAGCTCGGGACAGATTAATTCACCCCTCCACTTT. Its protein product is CASSSGQINSPLHF.

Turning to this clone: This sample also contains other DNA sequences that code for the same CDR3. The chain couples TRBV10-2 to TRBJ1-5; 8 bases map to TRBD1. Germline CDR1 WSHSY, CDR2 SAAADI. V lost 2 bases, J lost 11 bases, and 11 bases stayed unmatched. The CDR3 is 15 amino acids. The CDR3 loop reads CASSEGQGADIAQHF. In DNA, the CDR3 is TGCGCCAGCAGTGAGGGGCAGGGGGCCGATATAGCCCAGCATTTT.

In DNA, the CDR3 is TGTGCCATCAGTCCCTCATCGAGGGAGGGTGGCACAGATACGCAGTATTTT. Translation: CAISPSSREGGTDTQYF. V is TRBV10-3 and J is TRBJ2-3; 7 bases match TRBD2. Germline loops: CDR1 ENHRY, CDR2 SYGVKD. The CDR3 sequence is 17 residues long. Trimming took 5 bases from V and 1 from J; bases not matched to a gene: 12.

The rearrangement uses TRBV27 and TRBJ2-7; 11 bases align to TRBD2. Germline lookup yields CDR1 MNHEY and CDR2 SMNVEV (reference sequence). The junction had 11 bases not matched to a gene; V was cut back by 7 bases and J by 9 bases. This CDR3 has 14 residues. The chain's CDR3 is CASTPTSGGLPQYF. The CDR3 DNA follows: TGTGCCAGCACACCCACTAGCGGGGGCCTCCCGCAGTACTTC.

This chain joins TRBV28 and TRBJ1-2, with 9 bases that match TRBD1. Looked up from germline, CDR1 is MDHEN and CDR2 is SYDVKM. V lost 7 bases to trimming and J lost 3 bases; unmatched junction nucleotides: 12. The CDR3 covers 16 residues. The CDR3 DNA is TGTGCCAGCATCGCCAGAGGGACAGGGACGGACTATGGCTACACCTTC. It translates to CASIARGTGTDYGYTF.

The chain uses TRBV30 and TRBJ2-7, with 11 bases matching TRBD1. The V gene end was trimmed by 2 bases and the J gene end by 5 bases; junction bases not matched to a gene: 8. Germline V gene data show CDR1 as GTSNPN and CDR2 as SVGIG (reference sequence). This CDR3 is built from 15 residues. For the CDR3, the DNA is TGTGCCTGGAGTACTCCGGGACAGGGGGTGCACGAGCAGTACTTC. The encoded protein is CAWSTPGQGVHEQYF.

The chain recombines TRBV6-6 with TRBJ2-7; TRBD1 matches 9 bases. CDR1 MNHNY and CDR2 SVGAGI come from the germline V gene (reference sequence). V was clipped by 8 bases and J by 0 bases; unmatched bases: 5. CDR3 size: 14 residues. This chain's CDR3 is CASGGTGNSYEQYF. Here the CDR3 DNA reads TGTGCCAGCGGGGGGACAGGGAACTCCTACGAGCAGTACTTC.

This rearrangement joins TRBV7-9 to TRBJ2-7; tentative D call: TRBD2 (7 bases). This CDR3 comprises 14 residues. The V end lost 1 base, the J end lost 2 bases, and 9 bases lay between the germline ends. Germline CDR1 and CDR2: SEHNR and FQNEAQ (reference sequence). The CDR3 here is CASSLDGGPYEQYF. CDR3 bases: TGTGCCAGCAGCTTAGACGGGGGGCCCTACGAGCAGTACTTC.

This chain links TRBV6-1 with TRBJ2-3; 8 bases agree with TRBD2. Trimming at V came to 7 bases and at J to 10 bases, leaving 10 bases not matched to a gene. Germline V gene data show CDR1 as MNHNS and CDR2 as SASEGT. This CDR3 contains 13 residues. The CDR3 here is CASNGGGPFPQYF. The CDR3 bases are TGTGCCAGCAACGGGGGGGGCCCGTTCCCGCAGTATTTT.

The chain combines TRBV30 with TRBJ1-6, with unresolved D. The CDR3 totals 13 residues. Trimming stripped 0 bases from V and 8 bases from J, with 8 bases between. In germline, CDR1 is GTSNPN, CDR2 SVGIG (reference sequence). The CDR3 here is CAWSVVRDSPLHF. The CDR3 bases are TGTGCCTGGAGTGTCGTCCGAGATTCACCCCTCCACTTT. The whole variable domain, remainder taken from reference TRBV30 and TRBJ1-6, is SQTIHQWPATLVQPVGSPLSLECTVEGTSNPNLYWYRQAAGRGLQLLFYSVGIGQISSEVPQNLSASRPQDRQFILSSKKLLLSDSGFYLCAWSVVRDSPLHFGNGTRLTVT.

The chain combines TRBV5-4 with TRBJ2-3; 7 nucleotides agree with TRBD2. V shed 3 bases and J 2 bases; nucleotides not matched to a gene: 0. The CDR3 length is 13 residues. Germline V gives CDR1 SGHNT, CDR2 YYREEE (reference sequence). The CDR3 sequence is CASSWDYTDTQYF. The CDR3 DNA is TGTGCCAGCAGCTGGGACTACACAGATACGCAGTATTTT.

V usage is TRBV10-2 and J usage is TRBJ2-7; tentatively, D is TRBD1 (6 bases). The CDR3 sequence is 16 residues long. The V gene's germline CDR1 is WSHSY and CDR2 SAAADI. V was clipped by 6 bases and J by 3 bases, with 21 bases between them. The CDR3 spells CASSLLFGGWDYEQYF. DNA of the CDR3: TGCGCCAGCAGCCTACTCTTTGGGGGCTGGGACTACGAGCAGTACTTC.

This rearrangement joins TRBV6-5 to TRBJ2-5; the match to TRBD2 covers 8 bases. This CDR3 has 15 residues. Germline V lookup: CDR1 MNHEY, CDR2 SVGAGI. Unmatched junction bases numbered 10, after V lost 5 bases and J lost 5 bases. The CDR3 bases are TGTGCCAGCAGTGCACCGGGACTAGGAGGGGAGACCCAGTACTTC. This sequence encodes CASSAPGLGGETQYF.

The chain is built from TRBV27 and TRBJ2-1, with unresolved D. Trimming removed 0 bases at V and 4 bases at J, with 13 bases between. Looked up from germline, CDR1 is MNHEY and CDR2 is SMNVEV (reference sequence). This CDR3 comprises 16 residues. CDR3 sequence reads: CASSLSHPHKYNEQFF. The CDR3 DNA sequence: TGTGCCAGCAGTTTATCGCATCCACACAAATACAATGAGCAGTTCTTC.

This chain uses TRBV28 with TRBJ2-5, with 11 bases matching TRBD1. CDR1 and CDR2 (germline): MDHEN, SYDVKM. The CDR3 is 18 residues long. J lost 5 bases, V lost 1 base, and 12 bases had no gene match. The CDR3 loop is CASSLYPGQGDGWETQYF. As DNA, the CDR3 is TGTGCCAGCAGTTTATACCCGGGACAGGGGGACGGGTGGGAGACCCAGTACTTC.

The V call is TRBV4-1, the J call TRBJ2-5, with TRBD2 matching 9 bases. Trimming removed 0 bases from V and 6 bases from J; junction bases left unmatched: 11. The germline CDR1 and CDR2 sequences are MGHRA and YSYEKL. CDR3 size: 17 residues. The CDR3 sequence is CASSQESAGGVWKTQYF. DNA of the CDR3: TGCGCCAGCAGCCAAGAATCGGCGGGGGGGGTTTGGAAGACCCAGTACTTC.